These 2 T cell receptor beta chains share one sample of origin, sequenced in a study of T-cell reconstitution after alpha-beta-depleted transplantation in children. Researchers prepared the TCRbeta library using unique molecular identifiers, the study reports. TCRdb reprocessed the PCR reads via MiXCR and lists one record per CDR3 protein. This table has about a million distinct CDR3 sequences, around 30% appearing once. The starting material was PBMCs, mostly from graft donor cells, obtained 360 days after TCRalphabeta/CD19-depleted stem cell transplant. The receptors were gathered from a boy in the first two years of life who had a stem cell transplant for SCID, so the T cells may come from the graft donor.

V and J are TRBV29-1 and TRBJ2-3, with D possibly matching TRBD1 (6 bases). Germline CDR1 and CDR2: SQVTM and ANQGSEA. CDR3 length equals 14 residues. V lost 5 bases and J 3 bases, leaving 15 bases between the germline ends. The CDR3 region is CSVLGAKITDTQYF. In nucleotides, the CDR3 is TGCAGCGTTCTGGGGGCCAAAATTACAGATACGCAGTATTTT.

The J gene is TRBJ2-7, the V gene TRBV7-8, with D hard to call. CDR3 length equals 15 residues. Trimming took 1 base from V and 3 from J, leaving 13 bases between them. Per germline, CDR1 SGHVS and CDR2 FQNEAQ. The CDR3, as DNA: TGTGCCAGCAGCTTAGAAGGATCGGCCCGCTACGAGCAGTACTTC. Its protein is CASSLEGSARYEQYF.